The text below deals with one T cell receptor beta chain. The entry originates in a study of control samples from healthy donors and cancer patients. Here immunoSEQ multiplex PCR was the method, and the copy in TCRdb shows in-frame clones only, minus some. This table holds 95,000 to 150,000 clones, 89% found once. This sequence originates from a man aged 50-59 years in good health. The sample taken for sequencing was blood.

CDR3 sequence: CATSEGEWTEAFF. The CDR3 bases are TGTGCCACCAGTGAGGGGGAATGGACTGAAGCTTTCTTT. The chain couples TRBV24-1 to TRBJ1-1; D might be TRBD1 (5 bases). Germline V gives CDR1 KGHDR, CDR2 SFDVKD. This CDR3 spans 13 amino acids. Deletions cut 4 bases from V and 5 bases from J, with 10 bases between.